These 32 T cell receptor beta chains were all obtained from the same sample, sequenced in a study of T cell repertoires in cytomegalovirus infection. TCRdb independently ran MiXCR on the reads; one entry per CDR3 protein. Of around 200,000 distinct CDR3 sequences in the sample, 17% are singletons; the top ten hold 20% to 25%. The sequenced sample was CD8+ T cells from PBMCs. The receptor source for this set is a human donor in good health (CMV status not recorded). Some clones in this sample may be carry-over from other donors' samples.

V usage is TRBV24-1 and J usage is TRBJ2-5; the D gene could be TRBD1 or TRBD2 (5 bases each). The CDR3 loop spans 15 amino acids. V lost 1 base and J 8 bases, leaving 16 bases between the germline ends. The germline gives CDR1 KGHDR, CDR2 SFDVKD. In nucleotides, the CDR3 is TGTGCCACCAGTGATTTAGGAGGACAAGGGTTCACCCAGTACTTC. Its translation: CATSDLGGQGFTQYF.

There are a few counts of this clonotype. V is TRBV2 and J is TRBJ2-3; D is possibly TRBD1 (5 bases). The CDR3 has 16 amino acids. Trimming pared 4 bases from V and 1 base from J, leaving 15 bases between. CDR1 SNHLY and CDR2 FYNNEI come from the germline V gene. The CDR3 DNA sequence: TGTGCCAGCAGTGGGCCCGACAGTCGGGGCACAGATACGCAGTATTTT. Protein sequence: CASSGPDSRGTDTQYF.

The chain links TRBV12-3 or TRBV12-4 to TRBJ2-1, with D perhaps being TRBD1 or TRBD2 (6 bases each). The CDR3 contains 14 residues. V was clipped by 3 bases and J by 5 bases, with 11 bases between them. CDR3 coding DNA: TGTGCCAGCAGTTTCGGGGGCCAAAACAATGAGCAGTTCTTC. This sequence encodes CASSFGGQNNEQFF.

This clonotype has only a few counts. This chain links TRBV6-2 or TRBV6-3 with TRBJ2-7, with D perhaps given as TRBD1 or TRBD2 (5 bases each). Germline V gives CDR1 MNHEY, CDR2 SVGEGT. The CDR3 is 13 residues long. The germline V and J ends were trimmed by 2 bases and 6 bases, with 11 bases remaining between them. The CDR3 sequence is CASSYGGGSEQYF. In nucleotides, the CDR3 is TGTGCCAGCAGTTACGGGGGTGGTTCCGAGCAGTACTTC.

J is TRBJ2-7 and V is TRBV30, with TRBD1 matching over 12 bases. Germline V CDR1 and CDR2: GTSNPN, SVGIG (reference sequence). With V trimmed by 1 base and J by 6 bases, 1 base remained unmatched. This CDR3 contains 13 residues. The CDR3 nucleotides read TGTGCCTGGAGTGGGGACAGGGGGCGCGAGCAGTACTTC. This gives the protein CAWSGDRGREQYF.

This clonotype occurred a few times. The rearrangement uses TRBV29-1 and TRBJ1-2; TRBD1 matches 8 bases. CDR3 length: 14 amino acids. Trimming cost V 1 base and J 6 bases; bases outside gene matches: 7. CDR1 SQVTM and CDR2 ANQGSEA come from the germline V gene. The CDR3, as DNA: TGCAGCGTTGAAGTGGACAGGGTGAACCATGGCTACACCTTC. Protein: CSVEVDRVNHGYTF.

The CDR3 nucleotides are TGTGCCAGCAGTTTTCGACACAACACCGGGGAGCTGTTTTTT. Translation: CASSFRHNTGELFF. The rearrangement links TRBV27 to TRBJ2-2; the D is unclear. Germline assignment: CDR1 MNHEY and CDR2 SMNVEV (reference sequence). Deletions cut 3 bases from V and 2 bases from J, with 7 bases between. The CDR3 is 14 residues long.

V and J are TRBV7-6 and TRBJ1-2, with a tentative D call TRBD1 (5 bases). This CDR3 has 15 residues. CDR1 is SGHVS and CDR2 is FNYEAQ in the germline V gene. With 1 base removed from V and 6 bases from J, the gap between germline ends came to 15 bases. The CDR3, as DNA: TGTGCCAGCAGCTTAGGAGGGCAGGGAAATAATGGCTACACCTTC. Translation: CASSLGGQGNNGYTF.

Only a few counts were recorded for this clonotype. The chain joins TRBV9 to TRBJ2-5; TRBD1 matches 9 bases. Germline lookup yields CDR1 SGDLS and CDR2 YYNGEE. This CDR3 comprises 15 residues. V was pared by 3 bases and J by 2 bases, with 5 bases of the junction left unmatched. CDR3 nucleotide sequence: TGTGCCAGCAGCGGCCGGGACAGGGAACAAGAGACCCAGTACTTC. The encoded protein is CASSGRDREQETQYF.

In its sample, this clonotype was seen a few times. V gene TRBV14 combines with J gene TRBJ1-1; maybe TRBD1 (5 bases). Trimming removed 1 base at V and 1 base at J, with 13 bases between. The CDR3 loop spans 16 amino acids. Per germline, CDR1 SGHDN and CDR2 FVKESK. The CDR3 DNA reads TGTGCCAGCAGCCAAGCATTAGGGGTGGCGAACACTGAAGCTTTCTTT. As protein: CASSQALGVANTEAFF.

The V gene is TRBV6-2 or TRBV6-3, the J gene TRBJ1-2, with D hard to call. V lost 0 bases and J 6 bases, leaving 20 bases between the germline ends. CDR3 length: 17 amino acids. CDR1 and CDR2 from the germline V gene are MNHEY and SVGEGT. The CDR3 DNA reads as TGTGCCAGCAGTTACTCTATCTCATTTTCCACCTTCAATGGCTACACCTTC. Protein product: CASSYSISFSTFNGYTF.

The chain is built from TRBV29-1 and TRBJ2-5; possible D gene TRBD1, 5 bases. CDR1 is SQVTM, CDR2 ANQGSEA, per germline. Deletions cut 1 base from V and 3 bases from J, with 12 bases between. The CDR3 length is 14 residues. CDR3 coding DNA: TGCAGCGTTGAAGGTGTTCCAGGGAAAGAGACCCAGTACTTC. This sequence encodes CSVEGVPGKETQYF. The full variable domain, completed using reference TRBV29-1 and TRBJ2-5, is SAVISQKPSRDICQRGTSLTIQCQVDSQVTMMFWYRQQPGQSLTLIATANQGSEATYESGFVIDKFPISRPNLTFSTLTVSNMSPEDSSIYLCSVEGVPGKETQYFGPGTRLLVL.

This sequence joins TRBV4-3 and TRBJ2-3; D possibly corresponds to TRBD2 (6 bases). V was shortened by 0 bases and J by 0 bases, with 10 bases between the two germline ends. Germline lookup yields CDR1 LGHNA and CDR2 YSLEER. CDR3 length: 16 amino acids. DNA for the CDR3: TGCGCCAGCAGCCAAGAAGGAGGGCTCAGCACAGATACGCAGTATTTT. This translates into CASSQEGGLSTDTQYF.

The gene calls are TRBV10-3 and TRBJ2-7; D is perhaps TRBD2 (6 bases). The CDR3 extends over 13 amino acids. In germline, CDR1 is ENHRY, CDR2 SYGVKD. V was shortened by 7 bases and J by 0 bases, with 10 bases between the two germline ends. The CDR3 bases are TGTGCCATCACGGGGGTGGGCTCCTACGAGCAGTACTTC. This gives the protein CAITGVGSYEQYF.

The chain couples TRBV10-3 to TRBJ1-5; D is unclear. CDR1 is ENHRY and CDR2 is SYGVKD in the germline V gene. Trimming left V 2 bases short and J 0 bases short, with 5 bases between. CDR3 size: 14 residues. The CDR3 coding sequence is TGTGCCATCAGTGAGCCCTATAGCAATCAGCCCCAGCATTTT. This sequence encodes CAISEPYSNQPQHF.

This clonotype was observed a single time. As DNA, the CDR3 is TGTGCCAGCAGCTCACCAGGGGGCGGAAATTCACCCCTCCACTTT. As protein: CASSSPGGGNSPLHF. This chain connects TRBV5-6 to TRBJ1-6; the match to TRBD1 covers 8 bases. Germline assignment: CDR1 SGHDT and CDR2 YYEEEE. The CDR3 loop spans 15 amino acids. V dropped 3 bases and J dropped 7; count of bases not matched to a gene: 6.

This clonotype was seen at least ten times. The chain uses TRBV7-2 and TRBJ1-1; D unresolved. The V gene's germline CDR1 is SGHTA and CDR2 FQGNSA. There are 15 residues in the CDR3. Between the trimmed V and J ends, which lost 5 bases and 3 bases, there was a span of 16 bases. CDR3 DNA sequence: TGTGCCAGCAGCATTCACCTTGGGAGGGACACTGAAGCTTTCTTT. Translation gives CASSIHLGRDTEAFF.

This clonotype was seen many times. The chain carries TRBV7-3 and TRBJ2-1; possibly TRBD1 for D (6 bases). This CDR3 has 13 amino acids. The V end lost 3 bases, the J end lost 3 bases, and 6 bases lay between the germline ends. Germline-derived CDR1 and CDR2 are SGHTA and FQGTGA. The CDR3: CASSLDSYNEQFF. DNA for the CDR3: TGTGCCAGCAGCTTGGACAGCTACAATGAGCAGTTCTTC.

V is TRBV6-6 and J is TRBJ1-2, with 8 bases matching TRBD1. Germline V CDR1 and CDR2: MNHNY, SVGAGI (reference sequence). Trimming took 2 bases from V and 8 from J; bases not matched to a gene: 13. The CDR3 contains 16 residues. The CDR3 loop is CASSYAVDRVGQGYTF. In DNA form, the CDR3 reads TGTGCCAGCAGTTACGCGGTGGACAGGGTTGGGCAGGGCTACACCTTC.

This clonotype was seen more than once but under ten times. CDR3 coding DNA: TGCAGCGGCAGGGGTTTCCCTGGAAACACCATATATTTT. Protein sequence: CSGRGFPGNTIYF. The chain couples TRBV29-1 to TRBJ1-3; TRBD1 might be the D (6 bases). The germline V and J ends were trimmed by 7 bases and 2 bases, with 12 bases remaining between them. This CDR3 comprises 13 residues. Per the germline V gene, CDR1 is SQVTM and CDR2 is ANQGSEA.

The chain carries TRBV12-3 or TRBV12-4 and TRBJ2-3; D not resolved. With 3 bases removed from V and 2 bases from J, the gap between germline ends came to 9 bases. The CDR3 contains 14 residues. CDR3 loop: CASSFPGYTDTQYF. For the CDR3, the DNA is TGTGCCAGCAGTTTCCCCGGCTACACAGATACGCAGTATTTT.

This clonotype appeared a few times. V gene TRBV12-3 or TRBV12-4 combines with J gene TRBJ1-1, with TRBD1 identical over 11 bases. V shed 3 bases, J shed 11 bases, and the junction held 5 bases outside the gene matches. The CDR3 is 13 amino acids. Here the CDR3 reads CASSFGTGGDAFF. The CDR3, as DNA: TGTGCCAGCAGTTTCGGGACAGGGGGGGATGCTTTCTTT.

V gene TRBV14 combines with J gene TRBJ2-7, with TRBD2 identical over 8 bases. Germline V gene lookup returns CDR1 SGHDN and CDR2 FVKESK. The V segment lost 0 bases and the J segment 1 base; nucleotides outside the gene matches: 8. The CDR3 totals 17 residues. For the CDR3, the DNA is TGTGCCAGCAGCCAAGATAGGGGACTAGGGGGATCCTACGAGCAGTACTTC. This sequence encodes CASSQDRGLGGSYEQYF.

This chain connects TRBV6-1 to TRBJ1-5, with D unclear. The V gene's germline CDR1 is MNHNS and CDR2 SASEGT. V was clipped by 6 bases and J by 0 bases, with 12 bases between them. This CDR3 has 15 amino acids. The CDR3 here is CASREDGNSNQPQHF. The CDR3 coding sequence is TGTGCCAGCAGAGAGGACGGAAATAGCAATCAGCCCCAGCATTTT.

The table lists this clonotype with a few counts. The chain uses TRBV28 and TRBJ2-7, with TRBD1 identical over 11 bases. Germline assignment: CDR1 MDHEN and CDR2 SYDVKM. This CDR3 region has 14 residues. V was clipped by 7 bases and J by 3 bases; unmatched bases: 5. The CDR3 nucleotides read TGTGCCAGCAACCCCGGGACAGGGGGCTACGAGCAGTACTTC. Its translation: CASNPGTGGYEQYF.

The rearrangement uses TRBV7-9 and TRBJ1-1; TRBD1 matches 7 bases. The CDR3 extends over 12 amino acids. CDR1 is SEHNR, CDR2 FQNEAQ, per germline (reference sequence). The ends lost 1 base at V and 8 bases at J; junction bases unmatched: 1. CDR3 region: CASSLGDREAFF. The CDR3 DNA is TGTGCCAGCAGCTTAGGGGACAGAGAAGCTTTCTTT.

This clonotype has a handful of counts. The chain couples TRBV7-8 to TRBJ2-2, with D perhaps being TRBD1 or TRBD2 (6 bases each). The CDR3 totals 14 residues. From germline, CDR1 is SGHVS and CDR2 FQNEAQ. Trimming pared 0 bases from V and 15 bases from J, leaving 17 bases between. This CDR3 reads CASSLAPGASGVFF. CDR3 in DNA: TGTGCCAGCAGCTTAGCCCCGGGGGCCTCAGGGGTGTTTTTT. Variable domain in full (rest from reference TRBV7-8 and TRBJ2-2): GAGVSQSPRYKVAKRGQDVALRCDPISGHVSLFWYQQALGQGPEFLTYFQNEAQLDKSGLPSDRFFAERPEGSVSTLKIQRTQQEDSAVYLCASSLAPGASGVFFGEGSRLTVL.

This clonotype was seen only a few times. The chain combines TRBV7-9 with TRBJ2-2, with 7 bases fitting TRBD1. Germline V CDR1 and CDR2: SEHNR, FQNEAQ (reference sequence). Trimming took 1 base from V and 5 from J; bases not matched to a gene: 7. The CDR3 extends over 16 amino acids. CDR3 nucleotide sequence: TGTGCCAGCAGCTTAGACGACAGGGTGTGGACCGGGGAGCTGTTTTTT. Translated: CASSLDDRVWTGELFF.

The chain employs TRBV7-2 and TRBJ2-7, with D possibly being TRBD2 (5 bases). V lost 5 bases and J 3 bases, leaving 11 bases between the germline ends. Germline CDR1 and CDR2: SGHTA and FQGNSA. This CDR3 is built from 13 residues. The CDR3 DNA is TGTGCCAGCAGCCTCCCCGGACTCTACGAGCAGTACTTC. Translated, it gives CASSLPGLYEQYF.

This clonotype was counted a single time. V usage is TRBV4-1 and J usage is TRBJ1-3; 8 bases agree with TRBD1. The CDR3 extends over 17 amino acids. The germline V gene has CDR1 MGHRA and CDR2 YSYEKL. V lost 3 bases and J lost 4; bases outside the gene matches: 11. CDR3 coding DNA: TGCGCCAGCAGCCAGAGACCCGGACAGGGATCAGGAAACACCATATATTTT. Its translation: CASSQRPGQGSGNTIYF.

The chain couples TRBV7-8 to TRBJ1-5; maybe TRBD1 (6 bases). The length of the CDR3 is 15 residues. V was pared by 6 bases and J by 0 bases, with 12 bases between. Germline loops: CDR1 SGHVS, CDR2 FQNEAQ. CDR3 protein: CASSWGAASNQPQHF. CDR3 coding DNA: TGTGCCAGCAGTTGGGGGGCGGCTAGCAATCAGCCCCAGCATTTT.

This clonotype has ten or more counts. The chain combines TRBV11-1 with TRBJ2-1; unclear D gene. V lost 2 bases to trimming and J lost 5 bases, with 7 bases between them. The CDR3 is made up of 13 amino acids. Germline V gives CDR1 SGHAT, CDR2 FQDESV (reference sequence). The CDR3 here is CASSLQAHNEQFF. CDR3 nucleotides: TGTGCCAGCAGCTTACAAGCCCACAATGAGCAGTTCTTC.